Below, 18 T cell receptor beta chains from the same sample are listed, as sequenced in a study of blood T cell repertoires in COVID-19. Sequencing was performed with immunoSEQ multiplex PCR; in TCRdb, only in-frame clones are kept and a portion is missing. The data hold 150,000 to 200,000 clones, with approximately 87% observed a single time. Sequencing was carried out using peripheral blood. All receptors come from a young woman who had recovered from COVID-19.

The gene calls are TRBV10-1 and TRBJ2-1, with unresolved D. The CDR3 contains 17 residues. Germline V gene lookup returns CDR1 WNHNN and CDR2 SYGVQD (reference sequence). The V gene lost 0 bases and the J gene lost 0 bases, with 12 bases spanning the gap. CDR3 region: CASSESLLVSSYNEQFF. The CDR3 nucleotides are TGCGCCAGCAGTGAGTCGTTGTTAGTTAGCTCCTACAATGAGCAGTTCTTC.

The genes are TRBV24-1 and TRBJ2-3, with 8 nucleotides matching TRBD2. V shed 4 bases, J shed 1 base, and the junction held 3 bases outside the gene matches. Germline V gene data show CDR1 as KGHDR and CDR2 as SFDVKD. This CDR3 has 15 amino acids. CDR3 residues: CATSEAGVGTDTQYF. Here the CDR3 DNA reads TGTGCCACCAGTGAAGCGGGGGTTGGCACAGATACGCAGTATTTT.

The chain uses TRBV5-1 and TRBJ2-1, with a weak D call TRBD2 (5 bases). Germline CDR1 and CDR2: SGHRS and YFSETQ. The CDR3 consists of 16 residues. V dropped 4 bases and J dropped 0 bases, with 14 bases sitting between them. CDR3 bases: TGCGCCAGCAGCCCTACGCCGGGGAACTCCTACAATGAGCAGTTCTTC. It yields the protein CASSPTPGNSYNEQFF.

This chain links TRBV5-4 with TRBJ1-1; TRBD1 aligns across 7 bases. J was trimmed by 3 bases and V by 6 bases; bases with no gene match: 14. CDR1 and CDR2 (germline): SGHNT, YYREEE (reference sequence). The CDR3 is 16 amino acids. The DNA of the CDR3 is TGTGCCAGCATCGAGAGAGGGGGCGCGGGACACACTGAAGCTTTCTTT. Protein product: CASIERGGAGHTEAFF.

The chain uses TRBV14 and TRBJ2-5; a weak D match, TRBD2 (5 bases). The germline V gene encodes CDR1 SGHDN and CDR2 FVKESK. This CDR3 region has 15 residues. V lost 5 bases to trimming and J lost 9 bases, with 22 bases between them. The CDR3 sequence is CASSSLDASRGSQYF. DNA for the CDR3: TGTGCCAGCAGCTCATTGGATGCGAGTCGAGGGTCCCAGTACTTC.

V is TRBV7-6 and J is TRBJ2-1; 8 bases fit TRBD2. Unmatched junction bases numbered 15, after V lost 5 bases and J lost 9 bases. CDR1 is SGHVS, CDR2 FNYEAQ, per germline. This CDR3 has 16 residues. The CDR3 DNA sequence: TGTGCCAGCAGCCGACTAGCGATGGGCCCTTTGGTTGAGCAGTTCTTC. Its protein is CASSRLAMGPLVEQFF.

This clone was seen just once. The chain employs TRBV3-1 (or the pseudogene TRBV3-2) and TRBJ2-1, with TRBD2 identical over 11 bases. CDR1 is LGHDT, CDR2 YNNKEL, per germline (reference sequence). CDR3 length equals 15 residues. V was clipped by 0 bases and J by 12 bases; unmatched bases: 7. This CDR3 is CASSQDRDSGRAQFF. Written as DNA, the CDR3 is TGTGCCAGCAGCCAAGATCGTGATAGCGGGAGGGCGCAGTTCTTC.

The DNA for the CDR3 is TGTGCCAGCAGCCAAGACAACGCTGAGAAGCTCGTTGGCACAGATACGCAGTATTTT. It yields the protein CASSQDNAEKLVGTDTQYF. The rearrangement links TRBV3-1 (or the pseudogene TRBV3-2) to TRBJ2-3, with unresolved D. The germline V gene encodes CDR1 LGHDT and CDR2 YNNKEL (reference sequence). V shed 0 bases and J shed 1 base, with 20 bases lying between them. This CDR3 region has 19 residues.

This chain connects TRBV14 to TRBJ2-3; perhaps TRBD2 as D (5 bases). Germline loops: CDR1 SGHDN, CDR2 FVKESK. The CDR3 is made up of 18 amino acids. Trimming shortened V by 0 bases and J by 2 bases, and 18 bases separated the two germline ends. The CDR3 here is CASSQELGTRWATDTQYF. The DNA for the CDR3 is TGTGCCAGCAGCCAAGAGCTGGGAACTAGATGGGCCACAGATACGCAGTATTTT.

This clone has more than one count but fewer than ten. The rearrangement links TRBV3-1 (or the pseudogene TRBV3-2) to TRBJ2-1; TRBD2 agrees at 10 bases. The CDR3 sequence is 16 residues long. Germline loops: CDR1 LGHDT, CDR2 YNNKEL (reference sequence). The V segment lost 10 bases and the J segment 0 bases; nucleotides outside the gene matches: 9. CDR3: CATATSSGSSYNEQFF. CDR3 nucleotides: TGTGCCACCGCGACCTCTAGCGGGAGCTCCTACAATGAGCAGTTCTTC.

This chain uses TRBV6-5 with TRBJ1-6; 8 bases align to TRBD1. CDR3 size: 14 residues. CDR1 MNHEY and CDR2 SVGAGI come from the germline V gene. Unmatched junction bases numbered 9, after V lost 7 bases and J lost 10 bases. CDR3 DNA: TGTGCCAGCACCCGGACAGGGTACGAATCACCCCTCCACTTT. As protein: CASTRTGYESPLHF.

The gene calls are TRBV6-5 and TRBJ1-5; 12 positions agree with TRBD1. Trimming at V came to 7 bases and at J to 4 bases, leaving 5 bases not matched to a gene. Germline loops: CDR1 MNHEY, CDR2 SVGAGI. The CDR3 length is 15 residues. The CDR3 DNA reads as TGTGCCAGCACACCGGGACAGGGGGCAAATCAGCCCCAGCATTTT. The encoded protein is CASTPGQGANQPQHF.

This rearrangement joins TRBV7-2 to TRBJ2-3, with TRBD2 identical over 12 bases. The CDR3 length is 16 residues. CDR1 is SGHTA and CDR2 is FQGNSA in the germline V gene. V lost 4 bases, J lost 3 bases, and 5 bases stayed unmatched. CDR3 region: CASSSGLAGRTDTQYF. The CDR3 DNA reads as TGTGCCAGCAGCTCCGGACTAGCGGGACGAACAGATACGCAGTATTTT.

This clone was observed a few times. The chain combines TRBV24-1 with TRBJ2-3; D is possibly TRBD1 (6 bases). The CDR3 consists of 14 residues. Between the trimmed V and J ends, which lost 4 bases and 4 bases, there was a span of 11 bases. The germline V gene has CDR1 KGHDR and CDR2 SFDVKD. The CDR3 reads CATSDEDSPDTQYF. The CDR3 DNA reads as TGTGCCACCAGTGACGAGGACAGTCCAGATACGCAGTATTTT.

The chain's CDR3 is CASSPPNRNEQFF. The CDR3, as DNA: TGTGCCAGCAGCCCCCCAAATCGGAATGAGCAGTTCTTC. The gene calls are TRBV12-3 or TRBV12-4 and TRBJ2-1; D call uncertain. The ends were cut back, 6 bases at V and 7 bases at J, with 13 bases in the middle. The CDR3 is made up of 13 amino acids.

This clone was counted a single time. The V gene is TRBV11-1, the J gene TRBJ2-7; 10 bases are a match to TRBD1. CDR1 SGHAT and CDR2 FQDESV come from the germline V gene (reference sequence). The V and J ends lost 3 bases and 1 base, in that order; junction bases with no gene match: 3. This CDR3 has 15 residues. The CDR3 spells CASSFQGQGSYEQYF. CDR3 coding DNA: TGTGCCAGCAGCTTCCAGGGACAGGGGTCCTACGAGCAGTACTTC.

CDR3 sequence (DNA): TGCGCCAGCAGCCACAGTCACAGGGGCAGGGAGACCCAGTACTTC. It yields the protein CASSHSHRGRETQYF. This chain connects TRBV4-3 to TRBJ2-5, with 7 bases aligning to TRBD1. The V segment lost 3 bases and the J segment 5 bases; nucleotides outside the gene matches: 9. Per the germline V gene, CDR1 is LGHNA and CDR2 is YSLEER. The CDR3 consists of 15 residues.

The CDR3 sequence: CASTSDGKGVYEQYF. CDR3 nucleotides: TGTGCCAGCACCTCCGACGGGAAGGGGGTTTACGAGCAGTACTTC. The chain combines TRBV7-8 with TRBJ2-7; possibly TRBD1 for D (6 bases). With 7 bases removed from V and 4 bases from J, the gap between germline ends came to 20 bases. The CDR3 contains 15 residues. Looked up from germline, CDR1 is SGHVS and CDR2 is FQNEAQ.